This TCR beta chain was captured in a study of identifying expanded T cells in peripheral blood. The study, taken as a whole, reports: Across healthy donors, higher total template counts meant significantly greater approximately two-week count variance.

This CDR3 has 18 residues. The germline gives CDR1 SNHLY, CDR2 FYNNEI. Germline trimming cut 4 bases from V and 0 bases from J; bases unmatched to any gene: 10. About this clone itself: The antigen is unknown.

Only in-frame clones appear in the TCRdb table, and some are missing; sequencing was by immunoSEQ multiplex PCR. Among 95,000 to 100,000 clones listed, roughly 89% were seen once. This chain uses TRBV2 with TRBJ2-4; 9 bases are a match to TRBD1. The clonotype originates from a person aged 18 to 70 in good health. The sample was blood. The CDR3 coding sequence is TGTGCCAGCAGTGTGACAGGGGGAGCCGGGAGAGCCAAAAACATTCAGTACTTC. It encodes CASSVTGGAGRAKNIQYF.